This T cell receptor beta chain is from a study of cytomegalovirus exposure and HLA in healthy donors. Findings and caveats of the study: In a later analysis, around 18,000 TCR beta sequences were associated with HLA alleles at 0.05 false discovery rate. Presence/absence analyses rested on an assumption that sequencing depth was roughly uniform across donors.

The donors gave bone marrow, and they were healthy. Though nominally healthy at sampling, donors likely had unrecorded immune exposures. The study ran its PCR with 60 Vbeta and 13 Jbeta primers. Sequencing was performed with immunoSEQ multiplex PCR; in TCRdb, only in-frame clones are kept and a portion is missing. The data contain fewer than 200,000 clones, around 76% of them singletons. The germline V gene has CDR1 SGHTA and CDR2 FQGNSA. V lost 5 bases to trimming and J lost 4 bases; unmatched junction nucleotides: 1. This CDR3 is built from 15 residues. As to this clone: Its specificity is not known.

This receptor was identified in a female donor in good health and CMV-seronegative. Sequencing was carried out using PBMCs. The genes are TRBV7-2 and TRBJ2-5, with 16 positions matching TRBD2. DNA of the CDR3: TGTGCCAGCAGCGGGACTAGCGGGAGGGCAGAGACCCAGTACTTC. This encodes CASSGTSGRAETQYF.